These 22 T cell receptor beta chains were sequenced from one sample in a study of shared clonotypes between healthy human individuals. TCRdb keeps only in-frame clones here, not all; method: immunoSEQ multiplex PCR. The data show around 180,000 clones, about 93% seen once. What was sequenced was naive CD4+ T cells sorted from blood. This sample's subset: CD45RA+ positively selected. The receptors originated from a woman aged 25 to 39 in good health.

The CDR3 here is CSVVAGAPGDPQHF. The DNA for the CDR3 is TGCAGCGTTGTTGCAGGGGCACCCGGTGATCCCCAGCATTTT. The chain uses TRBV29-1 and TRBJ1-5, with D maybe TRBD1 (6 bases). Germline lookup yields CDR1 SQVTM and CDR2 ANQGSEA. Trimming removed 4 bases from V and 10 bases from J, with 20 bases in between. The CDR3 spans 14 residues.

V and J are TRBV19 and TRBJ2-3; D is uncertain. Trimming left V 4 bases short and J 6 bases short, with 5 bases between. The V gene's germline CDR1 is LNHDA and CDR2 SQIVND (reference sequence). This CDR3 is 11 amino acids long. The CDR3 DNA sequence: TGTGCCAGTAGTAGCAGGGATACGCAGTATTTT. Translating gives CASSSRDTQYF.

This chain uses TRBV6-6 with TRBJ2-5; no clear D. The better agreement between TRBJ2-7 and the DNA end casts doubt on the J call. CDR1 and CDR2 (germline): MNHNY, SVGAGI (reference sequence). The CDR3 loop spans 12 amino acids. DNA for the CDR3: TGTGCCAGCAGTTGGGAATCCTACGAGCAGTACTTC. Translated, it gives CASSWESYEQYF.

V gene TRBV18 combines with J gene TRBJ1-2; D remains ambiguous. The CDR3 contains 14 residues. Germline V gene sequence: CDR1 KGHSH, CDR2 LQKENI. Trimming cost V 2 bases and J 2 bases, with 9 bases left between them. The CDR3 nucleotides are TGTGCCAGCTCACCAGAGGGAGAAAACTATGGCTACACCTTC. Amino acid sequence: CASSPEGENYGYTF.

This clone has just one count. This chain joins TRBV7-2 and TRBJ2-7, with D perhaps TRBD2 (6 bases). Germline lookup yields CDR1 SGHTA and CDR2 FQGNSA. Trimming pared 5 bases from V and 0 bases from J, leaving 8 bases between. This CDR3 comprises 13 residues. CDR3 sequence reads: CASSPGGSYEQYF. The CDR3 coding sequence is TGTGCCAGCAGCCCCGGGGGCTCCTACGAGCAGTACTTC.

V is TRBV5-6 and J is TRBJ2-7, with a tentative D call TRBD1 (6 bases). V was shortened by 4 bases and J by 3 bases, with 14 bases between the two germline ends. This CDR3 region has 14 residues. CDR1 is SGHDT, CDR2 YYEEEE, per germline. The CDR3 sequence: CASSPQGKSYEQYF. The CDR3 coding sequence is TGTGCCAGCAGCCCCCAGGGGAAAAGCTACGAGCAGTACTTC.

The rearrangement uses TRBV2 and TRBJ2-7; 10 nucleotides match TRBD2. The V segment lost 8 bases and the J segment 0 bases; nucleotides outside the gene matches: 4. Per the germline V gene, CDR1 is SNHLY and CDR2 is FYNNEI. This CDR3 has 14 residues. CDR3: CASLSSGSSYEQYF. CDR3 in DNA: TGTGCCAGCCTTTCTAGCGGGAGCTCCTACGAGCAGTACTTC.

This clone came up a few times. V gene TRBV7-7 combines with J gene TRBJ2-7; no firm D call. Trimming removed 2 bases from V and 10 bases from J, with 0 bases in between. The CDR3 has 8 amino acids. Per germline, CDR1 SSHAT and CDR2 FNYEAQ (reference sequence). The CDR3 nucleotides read TGTGCCAGCAGCTTACAGTACTTC. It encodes CASSLQYF.

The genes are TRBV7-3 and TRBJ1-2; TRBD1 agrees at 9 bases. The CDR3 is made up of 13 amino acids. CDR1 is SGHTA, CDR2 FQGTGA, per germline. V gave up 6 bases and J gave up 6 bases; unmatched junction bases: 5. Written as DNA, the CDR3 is TGTGCCAGCAGAAAAACAGGGGGCAATGGCTACACCTTC. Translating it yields CASRKTGGNGYTF.

The CDR3 nucleotides are TGTGCCAGTAGTACCGGACAGGGTCCCCACGAGCAGTACTTC. Encoded protein: CASSTGQGPHEQYF. The chain is built from TRBV19 and TRBJ2-5, with 8 bases fitting TRBD1. The tail of the sequence fits TRBJ2-7 better, so the J call may be wrong. CDR3 length: 14 amino acids. Germline CDR1 is LNHDA and CDR2 is SQIVND (reference sequence).

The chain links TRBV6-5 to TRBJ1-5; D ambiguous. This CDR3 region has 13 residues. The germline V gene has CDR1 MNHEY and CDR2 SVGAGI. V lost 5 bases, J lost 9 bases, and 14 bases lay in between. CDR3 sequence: CASSLRGGRPQHF. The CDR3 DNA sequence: TGTGCCAGCAGTCTTCGAGGTGGTCGGCCCCAGCATTTT.

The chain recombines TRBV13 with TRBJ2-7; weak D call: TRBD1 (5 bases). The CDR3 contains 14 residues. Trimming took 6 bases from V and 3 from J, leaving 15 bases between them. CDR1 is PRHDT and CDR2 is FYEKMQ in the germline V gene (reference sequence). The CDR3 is CASSRDRKDYEQYF. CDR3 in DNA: TGTGCCAGCAGTCGAGACAGAAAAGACTACGAGCAGTACTTC.

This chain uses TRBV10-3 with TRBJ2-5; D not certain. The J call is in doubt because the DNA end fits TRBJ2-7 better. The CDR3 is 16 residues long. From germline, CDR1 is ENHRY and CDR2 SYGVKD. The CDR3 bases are TGTGCCATCAGTGAGTCGGTGAACTACCCGAGAGGCGAGCAGTACTTC. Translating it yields CAISESVNYPRGEQYF.

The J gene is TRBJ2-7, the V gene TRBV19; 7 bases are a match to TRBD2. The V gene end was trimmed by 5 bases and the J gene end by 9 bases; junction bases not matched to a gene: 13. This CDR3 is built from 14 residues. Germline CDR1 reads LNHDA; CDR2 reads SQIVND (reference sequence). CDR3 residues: CASSAGTTPQGQYF. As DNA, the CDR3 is TGTGCCAGTAGTGCAGGGACTACTCCTCAGGGGCAGTACTTC.

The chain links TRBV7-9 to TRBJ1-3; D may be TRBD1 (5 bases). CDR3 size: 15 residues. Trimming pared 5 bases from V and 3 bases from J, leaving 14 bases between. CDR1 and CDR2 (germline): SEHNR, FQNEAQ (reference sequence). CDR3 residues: CASSRAGTRGNTIYF. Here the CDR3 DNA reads TGTGCCAGCAGCCGCGCAGGGACGCGTGGAAACACCATATATTTT.

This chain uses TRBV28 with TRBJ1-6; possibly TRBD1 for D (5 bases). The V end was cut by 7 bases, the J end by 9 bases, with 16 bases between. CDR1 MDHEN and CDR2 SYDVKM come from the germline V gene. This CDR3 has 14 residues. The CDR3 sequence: CASKSGQPRSPLHF. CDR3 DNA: TGTGCCAGCAAGTCGGGGCAGCCACGTTCACCCCTCCACTTT.

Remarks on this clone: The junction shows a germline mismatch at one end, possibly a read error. CDR3 protein: CASTGTGGLVYSYTF. CDR3 nucleotides: TGTGCCAGCACCGGGACAGGGGGCCTTGTCTATAGCTACACCTTC. This sequence joins TRBV28 and TRBJ1-2; TRBD1 aligns across 12 bases. The V gene's germline CDR1 is MDHEN and CDR2 SYDVKM. The CDR3 extends over 15 amino acids.

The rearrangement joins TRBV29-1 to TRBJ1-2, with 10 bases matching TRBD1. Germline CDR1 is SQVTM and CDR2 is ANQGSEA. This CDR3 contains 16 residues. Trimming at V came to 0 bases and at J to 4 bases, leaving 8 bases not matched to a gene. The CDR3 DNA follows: TGCAGCGTTGAAGAGGGTTGGGACAGGGGCTTCTATGGCTACACCTTC. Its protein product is CSVEEGWDRGFYGYTF.

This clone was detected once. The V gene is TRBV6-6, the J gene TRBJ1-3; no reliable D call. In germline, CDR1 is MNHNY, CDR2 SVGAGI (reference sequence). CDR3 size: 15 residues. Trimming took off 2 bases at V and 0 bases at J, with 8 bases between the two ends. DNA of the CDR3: TGTGCCAGCAGTTACATGGCAAACTCTGGAAACACCATATATTTT. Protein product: CASSYMANSGNTIYF.

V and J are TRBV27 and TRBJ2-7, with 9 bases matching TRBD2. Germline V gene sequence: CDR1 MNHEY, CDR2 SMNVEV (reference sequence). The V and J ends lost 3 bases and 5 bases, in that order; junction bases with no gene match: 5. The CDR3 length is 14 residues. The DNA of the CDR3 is TGTGCCAGCAGTTTTCTAGCGGGAACTAACGAGCAGTACTTC. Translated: CASSFLAGTNEQYF.

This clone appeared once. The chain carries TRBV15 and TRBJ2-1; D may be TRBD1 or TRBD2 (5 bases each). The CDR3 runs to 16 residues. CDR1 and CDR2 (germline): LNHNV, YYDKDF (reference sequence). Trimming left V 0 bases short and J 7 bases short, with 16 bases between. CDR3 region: CATSRDPPGTLNEQFF. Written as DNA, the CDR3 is TGTGCCACCAGCAGAGATCCGCCCGGGACGTTGAATGAGCAGTTCTTC. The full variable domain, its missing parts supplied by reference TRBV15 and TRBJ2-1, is DAMVIQNPRYQVTQFGKPVTLSCSQTLNHNVMYWYQQKSSQAPKLLFHYYDKDFNNEADTPDNFQSRRPNTSFCFLDIRSPGLGDTAMYLCATSRDPPGTLNEQFFGPGTRLTVL.

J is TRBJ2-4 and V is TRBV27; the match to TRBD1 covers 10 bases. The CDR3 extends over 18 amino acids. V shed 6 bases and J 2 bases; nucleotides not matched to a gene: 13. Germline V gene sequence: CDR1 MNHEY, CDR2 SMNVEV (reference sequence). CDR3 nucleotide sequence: TGTGCCAGCAGCCCGGGACAGGGGTTCCCTTTTTCCAAAAACATTCAGTACTTC. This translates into CASSPGQGFPFSKNIQYF.